These 17 T cell receptor beta chains were sequenced from one sample in a study of blood T cell repertoires in COVID-19. Produced via immunoSEQ multiplex PCR; TCRdb's table is partial and in-frame only. The sample has some 150,000 clones, 87% seen once. The sequencing sample was made of peripheral blood. These TCRs come from a man aged 50 to 60 who had recovered from COVID-19.

The chain employs TRBV14 and TRBJ2-1, with D perhaps matching TRBD1 (7 bases). The CDR3 is 16 residues long. CDR1 SGHDN and CDR2 FVKESK come from the germline V gene. Trimming removed 7 bases at V and 3 bases at J, with 19 bases between. CDR3 nucleotides: TGTGCCAGCAATTCAGAGCAGGGGGGCGTCTACAATGAGCAGTTCTTC. Its translation: CASNSEQGGVYNEQFF.

This clone was recorded a few times. The V call is TRBV5-1, the J call TRBJ2-2; 10 positions match TRBD2. The J segment lost 4 bases and the V segment lost 0 bases, leaving 6 bases of the junction unmatched. This CDR3 is 17 amino acids long. The germline CDR1 and CDR2 sequences are SGHRS and YFSETQ. The CDR3 DNA follows: TGCGCCAGCAGCTTGGATGGCCAGCGGGGGGGCACCGGGGAGCTGTTTTTT. Its translation: CASSLDGQRGGTGELFF.

This CDR3 reads CASSNLAGGTDTQYF. The CDR3 bases are TGTGCCAGCAGCAACCTAGCGGGGGGCACAGATACGCAGTATTTT. The V call is TRBV7-2, the J call TRBJ2-3; 10 positions match TRBD2. This CDR3 is built from 15 residues. CDR1 is SGHTA, CDR2 FQGNSA, per germline. Trimming took 5 bases from V and 1 from J; bases not matched to a gene: 3.

The chain recombines TRBV5-1 with TRBJ1-1, with 9 positions matching TRBD1. J was trimmed by 5 bases and V by 3 bases; bases with no gene match: 8. The CDR3 length is 15 residues. Germline-derived CDR1 and CDR2 are SGHRS and YFSETQ. The CDR3 loop reads CASSSPGQGKTEAFF. The CDR3 DNA reads TGCGCCAGCAGCTCTCCGGGACAGGGAAAGACTGAAGCTTTCTTT.

This chain joins TRBV6-1 and TRBJ1-2; 7 nucleotides align to TRBD1. This CDR3 has 14 amino acids. Trimming took 2 bases from V and 5 from J; bases not matched to a gene: 5. CDR1 MNHNS and CDR2 SASEGT come from the germline V gene. As DNA, the CDR3 is TGTGCCAGCAGTGAATATGGGACAGCTTATGGCTACACCTTC. Protein: CASSEYGTAYGYTF.

V is TRBV3-1 (or the pseudogene TRBV3-2) and J is TRBJ2-5, with 12 bases identical to TRBD2. The CDR3 covers 14 residues. Germline-derived CDR1 and CDR2 are LGHDT and YNNKEL (reference sequence). V lost 7 bases to trimming and J lost 8 bases; unmatched junction nucleotides: 8. CDR3 protein: CASTPRLAGETQYF. CDR3 coding DNA: TGTGCCAGCACCCCCAGACTAGCGGGGGAAACCCAGTACTTC.

CDR3 region: CASSPGQDEQFF. CDR3 sequence (DNA): TGTGCCAGCAGCCCTGGACAGGATGAGCAGTTCTTC. V gene TRBV7-9 combines with J gene TRBJ2-1; 7 nucleotides align to TRBD1. Germline V lookup: CDR1 SEHNR, CDR2 FQNEAQ (reference sequence). V shed 5 bases and J 8 bases; nucleotides not matched to a gene: 3. The CDR3 consists of 12 residues.

The rearrangement joins TRBV4-2 to TRBJ2-1; a weak D match, TRBD1 (6 bases). V was shortened by 0 bases and J by 8 bases, with 17 bases between the two germline ends. The CDR3 loop spans 16 amino acids. Looked up from germline, CDR1 is LGHNA and CDR2 is YNFKEQ. The CDR3 sequence is CASSQDLLGAGDEQFF. The CDR3 DNA sequence: TGTGCCAGCAGCCAAGATCTTTTGGGGGCCGGGGATGAGCAGTTCTTC.

This CDR3 is CASRGGLDTEAFF. The CDR3 nucleotides read TGTGCCAGCAGAGGGGGCCTGGACACTGAAGCTTTCTTT. The chain couples TRBV9 to TRBJ1-1; 7 bases map to TRBD1. J lost 3 bases, V lost 5 bases, and 4 bases had no gene match. Germline V gives CDR1 SGDLS, CDR2 YYNGEE. The CDR3 is 13 residues long.

The chain is built from TRBV12-3 or TRBV12-4 and TRBJ1-2; possibly TRBD1 for D (6 bases). This CDR3 has 11 residues. The ends were cut back, 8 bases at V and 4 bases at J, with 8 bases in the middle. The CDR3 DNA follows: TGTGCCAGCGGACAGACCTATGGCTACACCTTC. Translating gives CASGQTYGYTF.

The chain joins TRBV7-2 to TRBJ2-4, with D maybe TRBD1 (6 bases). This CDR3 comprises 14 residues. Germline assignment: CDR1 SGHTA and CDR2 FQGNSA. Trimming pared 3 bases from V and 3 bases from J, leaving 9 bases between. CDR3 protein: CASSFAGVKNIQYF. CDR3 in DNA: TGTGCCAGCAGCTTCGCAGGGGTCAAAAACATTCAGTACTTC.

This chain links TRBV6-2 or TRBV6-3 with TRBJ1-2, with TRBD1 matching over 9 bases. This CDR3 comprises 20 residues. Per the germline V gene, CDR1 is MNHEY and CDR2 is SVGEGT. The V and J ends lost 2 bases and 4 bases, in that order; junction bases with no gene match: 20. CDR3 nucleotides: TGTGCCAGCAGTTACGGACCCCAAGGACAGGGGCTTTCGTCCTCCTATGGCTACACCTTC. It codes for CASSYGPQGQGLSSSYGYTF.

The J gene is TRBJ1-6, the V gene TRBV11-3, with a possible D match to TRBD1 (5 bases). CDR1 is SGHNT and CDR2 is YENEEA in the germline V gene. The length of the CDR3 is 13 residues. V gave up 8 bases and J gave up 7 bases, with 12 bases separating them. The CDR3, as DNA: TGTGCCAGCTGCGGCGGGGCAAATTCACCCCTCCACTTT. Translating gives CASCGGANSPLHF.

J is TRBJ2-4 and V is TRBV2; TRBD2 might be the D (6 bases). The germline V and J ends were trimmed by 6 bases and 0 bases, with 12 bases remaining between them. CDR3 length: 15 residues. Germline V CDR1 and CDR2: SNHLY, FYNNEI. Written as DNA, the CDR3 is TGTGCCAGCAGAGGAGGGTTGGGAGCCAAAAACATTCAGTACTTC. As protein: CASRGGLGAKNIQYF.

The gene calls are TRBV6-2 or TRBV6-3 and TRBJ2-3; 12 positions agree with TRBD2. The junction had 4 bases not matched to a gene; V was cut back by 0 bases and J by 6 bases. Germline V gene sequence: CDR1 MNHEY, CDR2 SVGEGT. This CDR3 has 16 residues. DNA of the CDR3: TGTGCCAGCAGTTACTCGACTAGCGGGGGTTCCGATACGCAGTATTTT. It is translated as CASSYSTSGGSDTQYF.

This clone has only a few counts. V is TRBV7-3 and J is TRBJ1-2; 10 bases line up with TRBD1. CDR3 length equals 13 residues. Germline V lookup: CDR1 SGHTA, CDR2 FQGTGA. V lost 4 bases and J lost 8; bases outside the gene matches: 4. The CDR3 bases are TGTGCCAGCAGCTCGGGACAGGGGTTCGGCTACACCTTC. Translated: CASSSGQGFGYTF.

V usage is TRBV7-9 and J usage is TRBJ2-3, with D possibly being TRBD2 (5 bases). V lost 5 bases and J 1 base, leaving 13 bases between the germline ends. CDR1 and CDR2 from the germline V gene are SEHNR and FQNEAQ (reference sequence). The CDR3 has 15 amino acids. Written as DNA, the CDR3 is TGTGCCAGCAGCGCAAGGTCCGGGGGCACAGATACGCAGTATTTT. Protein: CASSARSGGTDTQYF. Together with reference TRBV7-9 and TRBJ2-3, the CDR3 gives the full variable domain: DTGVSQNPRHKITKRGQNVTFRCDPISEHNRLYWYRQTLGQGPEFLTYFQNEAQLEKSRLLSDRFSAERPKGSFSTLEIQRTEQGDSAMYLCASSARSGGTDTQYFGPGTRLTVL.